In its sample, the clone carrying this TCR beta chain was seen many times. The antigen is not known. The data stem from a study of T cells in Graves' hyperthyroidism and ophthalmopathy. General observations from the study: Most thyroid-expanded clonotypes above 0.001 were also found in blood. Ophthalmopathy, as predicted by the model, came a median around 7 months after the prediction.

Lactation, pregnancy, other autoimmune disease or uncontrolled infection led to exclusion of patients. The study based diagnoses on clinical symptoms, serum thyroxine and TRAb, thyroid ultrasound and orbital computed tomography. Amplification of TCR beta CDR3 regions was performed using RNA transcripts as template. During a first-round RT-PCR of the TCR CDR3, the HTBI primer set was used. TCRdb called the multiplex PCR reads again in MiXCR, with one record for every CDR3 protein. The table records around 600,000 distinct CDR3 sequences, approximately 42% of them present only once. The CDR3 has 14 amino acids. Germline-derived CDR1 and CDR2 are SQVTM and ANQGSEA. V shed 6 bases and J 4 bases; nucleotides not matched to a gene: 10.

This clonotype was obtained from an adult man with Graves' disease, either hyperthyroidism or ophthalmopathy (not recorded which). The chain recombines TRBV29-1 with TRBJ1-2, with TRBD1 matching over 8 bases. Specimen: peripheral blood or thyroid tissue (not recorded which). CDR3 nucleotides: TGCAGCGTAGAGTCGGGGGACAGGACCTATGGCTACACCTTC. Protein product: CSVESGDRTYGYTF.